The 6 T cell receptor beta chains below were found in one sample sequenced in a study of shared clonotypes between healthy human individuals. The data were produced by immunoSEQ multiplex PCR, yet TCRdb's version contains in-frame clones alone and is incomplete. The table records more than 450,000 clones, about four fifths of them present only once. The specimen was PBMCs. The receptors here all came from a woman between 35 and 50 years old in good health. Some clones in this sample may be carry-over from other donors' samples.

This clone was recorded only once. The genes are TRBV19 and TRBJ2-5; D possibly corresponds to TRBD1 (5 bases). This CDR3 comprises 13 residues. The ends were cut back, 1 base at V and 5 bases at J, with 8 bases in the middle. CDR1 and CDR2 from the germline V gene are LNHDA and SQIVND (reference sequence). The CDR3 protein is CASSIVGAETQYF. The CDR3 region has the DNA TGTGCCAGTAGTATAGTAGGGGCTGAGACCCAGTACTTC.

The chain joins TRBV2 to TRBJ1-4; D gene uncertain. The V and J ends lost 4 bases and 11 bases respectively, with 8 bases between them. The CDR3 has 11 residues. Germline V gene sequence: CDR1 SNHLY, CDR2 FYNNEI. The DNA of the CDR3 is TGTGCCAGCAGTGTCGGGGTCAAACTGTTTTTT. It codes for CASSVGVKLFF.

The chain has TRBV9 and TRBJ2-2; TRBD1 might be the D (6 bases). Trimming took off 3 bases at V and 8 bases at J, with 11 bases between the two ends. CDR1 is SGDLS, CDR2 YYNGEE, per germline. This CDR3 spans 13 amino acids. Written as DNA, the CDR3 is TGTGCCAGCAGCGCCACAGGGTTAGGGGAGCTGTTTTTT. Translating it yields CASSATGLGELFF.

This chain connects TRBV29-1 to TRBJ2-3, with 13 bases aligning to TRBD2. This CDR3 spans 18 amino acids. CDR1 is SQVTM, CDR2 ANQGSEA, per germline. Germline trimming cut 6 bases from V and 0 bases from J; bases unmatched to any gene: 12. Written as DNA, the CDR3 is TGCAGCGTCCTTCGACTAGCGGGAGGACCTACTAGCACAGATACGCAGTATTTT. Translating it yields CSVLRLAGGPTSTDTQYF.

Many counts were recorded for this clone. The identical CDR3 is also encoded by other nucleotide sequences in the sample. The chain joins TRBV5-1 to TRBJ1-3; D may be TRBD1 (6 bases). The V end lost 4 bases, the J end lost 1 base, and 9 bases lay between the germline ends. CDR1 is SGHRS, CDR2 YFSETQ, per germline. This CDR3 has 14 amino acids. The chain's CDR3 is CASSPQGSGNTIYF. The CDR3 DNA follows: TGCGCCAGCAGCCCACAGGGTTCTGGAAACACCATATATTTT.

This sequence joins TRBV6-1 and TRBJ2-3; 7 bases align to TRBD2. The V segment lost 3 bases and the J segment 2 bases; nucleotides outside the gene matches: 8. The V gene's germline CDR1 is MNHNS and CDR2 SASEGT. The length of the CDR3 is 16 residues. In DNA form, the CDR3 reads TGTGCCAGCAGTGACCAAGCGGGGCAGGACACAGATACGCAGTATTTT. Its protein product is CASSDQAGQDTDTQYF.